The 18 T cell receptor beta chains below were found in one sample sequenced in a study of T-cell reconstitution after alpha-beta-depleted transplantation in children. Preparation of the TCRbeta library involved a method that used unique molecular identifiers. TCRdb processed the PCR reads anew with MiXCR; each CDR3 protein has one entry. Of about a million distinct CDR3 sequences detected, about 30% appear once; the ten largest clones hold over 25%. Specimen: PBMCs, mostly from graft donor cells, collected 360 days after TCRalphabeta/CD19-depleted stem cell transplant. The source is a boy under two years old who had a stem cell transplant for SCID, so the T cells may come from the graft donor.

The count of this clonotype is one. The chain links TRBV5-1 to TRBJ2-3; 8 bases match TRBD1. The germline V gene encodes CDR1 SGHRS and CDR2 YFSETQ. CDR3 length: 15 residues. The J segment lost 5 bases and the V segment lost 2 bases, leaving 7 bases of the junction unmatched. The CDR3 loop reads CASSFGQGAQDTQYF. The CDR3, as DNA: TGCGCCAGCAGCTTCGGGCAGGGGGCCCAAGATACGCAGTATTTT.

The genes are TRBV4-1 and TRBJ2-5, with 13 bases identical to TRBD2. The J segment lost 5 bases and the V segment lost 4 bases, leaving 16 bases of the junction unmatched. From germline, CDR1 is MGHRA and CDR2 YSYEKL. The CDR3 has 19 residues. The CDR3, as DNA: TGCGCCAGCAGCCCCAAGTGGGGACTAGCGGGGACCTCCGAGGAGACCCAGTACTTC. It encodes CASSPKWGLAGTSEETQYF.

This clonotype has only a few counts. V and J are TRBV12-3 or TRBV12-4 and TRBJ2-4; D not certain. This CDR3 region has 16 residues. V lost 3 bases to trimming and J lost 7 bases, with 19 bases between them. CDR3 coding DNA: TGTGCCAGCAGTTTTTCTATGGGTTTGGGTAGGAACATTCAGTACTTC. It is translated as CASSFSMGLGRNIQYF.

V is TRBV20-1 and J is TRBJ1-1; D is perhaps TRBD1 (5 bases). Trimming took 6 bases from V and 4 from J, leaving 18 bases between them. In germline, CDR1 is DFQATT, CDR2 SNEGSKA (reference sequence). This CDR3 has 14 residues. CDR3 in DNA: TGCAGTGCCAGACGGGATTCTGGGGGCACTGAAGCTTTCTTT. It is translated as CSARRDSGGTEAFF.

This sequence joins TRBV7-9 and TRBJ2-2; D remains unclear. Germline CDR1 SEHNR, CDR2 FQNEAQ (reference sequence). CDR3 length: 13 residues. V lost 1 base and J 7 bases, leaving 7 bases between the germline ends. CDR3 DNA: TGTGCCAGCAGCTTAGTTGCGAACGGGGAGCTGTTTTTT. This sequence encodes CASSLVANGELFF.

The CDR3 sequence: CSVDPEGGGGTDTQYF. CDR3 coding DNA: TGCAGCGTTGATCCGGAGGGAGGGGGGGGCACAGATACGCAGTATTTT. The chain employs TRBV29-1 and TRBJ2-3; perhaps TRBD2 as D (7 bases). Trimming stripped 3 bases from V and 1 base from J, with 17 bases between. The CDR3 extends over 16 amino acids. Germline loops: CDR1 SQVTM, CDR2 ANQGSEA.

Of note for this clonotype: A much larger clone lies a single base off, so this may be a read error. The V and J genes are TRBV12-3 or TRBV12-4 and TRBJ2-2; 8 nucleotides agree with TRBD1. This CDR3 has 14 residues. The J segment lost 3 bases and the V segment lost 6 bases, leaving 3 bases of the junction unmatched. The CDR3 DNA reads TGTGCCAGCAGACAGGACAGGGACACCGGGGAGCTGTTTTTT. This codes for CASRQDRDTGELFF.

CDR3 sequence reads: CASSLEGGISEQYF. The CDR3 nucleotides read TGCGCCAGCAGCTTGGAAGGTGGCATCTCCGAGCAGTACTTC. This sequence joins TRBV5-1 and TRBJ2-7; D is unclear. The germline V gene has CDR1 SGHRS and CDR2 YFSETQ. V lost 0 bases, J lost 6 bases, and 13 bases lay in between. The CDR3 runs to 14 residues.

V gene TRBV5-1 combines with J gene TRBJ2-6, with D uncertain. The CDR3 runs 16 residues. Germline V gene data show CDR1 as SGHRS and CDR2 as YFSETQ. Trimming removed 3 bases at V and 2 bases at J, with 12 bases between. CDR3 nucleotides: TGCGCCAGCAGCTCCGTGATTCTTGCTGGGGCCAACGTCCTGACTTTC. Residues: CASSSVILAGANVLTF.

V is TRBV15 and J is TRBJ2-1; D possibly matches TRBD1 or TRBD2 (5 bases each). V gave up 1 base and J gave up 6 bases, with 10 bases separating them. The length of the CDR3 is 14 residues. Germline lookup yields CDR1 LNHNV and CDR2 YYDKDF (reference sequence). The CDR3 nucleotides read TGTGCCACCAGCAGAGGGGGCGGGCTCAATGAGCAGTTCTTC. Translated, it gives CATSRGGGLNEQFF.

The chain couples TRBV5-8 to TRBJ1-1, with TRBD1 matching 7 bases. Trimming cost V 3 bases and J 5 bases; bases outside gene matches: 10. CDR3 length equals 15 residues. Germline CDR1 is SGHTS and CDR2 is YDEGEE. CDR3 loop: CASSSAKTGFTEAFF. The CDR3 DNA sequence: TGTGCCAGCAGCTCGGCCAAGACAGGGTTTACTGAAGCTTTCTTT.

The rearrangement uses TRBV2 and TRBJ1-1; the D is unclear. The germline V and J ends were trimmed by 7 bases and 7 bases, with 22 bases remaining between them. Germline loops: CDR1 SNHLY, CDR2 FYNNEI. The CDR3 has 15 residues. The CDR3 spells CASMRTSLPSHEAFF. Here the CDR3 DNA reads TGTGCCAGCATGAGGACCTCCCTACCCAGTCATGAAGCTTTCTTT.

J is TRBJ2-7 and V is TRBV15; D might be TRBD1 (6 bases). Trimming stripped 1 base from V and 2 bases from J, with 12 bases between. CDR1 is LNHNV and CDR2 is YYDKDF in the germline V gene (reference sequence). The CDR3 totals 15 residues. The CDR3 nucleotides are TGTGCCACCAGCAGAGGGACAGACGCTACCTACGAGCAGTACTTC. This sequence encodes CATSRGTDATYEQYF.

This clonotype was observed a handful of times. The chain is built from TRBV3-1 and TRBJ1-1, with 9 nucleotides matching TRBD1. This CDR3 spans 14 amino acids. Germline V CDR1 and CDR2: LGHDT, YNNKEL (reference sequence). V shed 6 bases, J shed 1 base, and the junction held 3 bases outside the gene matches. The CDR3 coding sequence is TGTGCCAGCAGAGAACAGGGGGCGAACACTGAAGCTTTCTTT. It translates to CASREQGANTEAFF.

This clonotype has only a few counts. This CDR3 reads CATSETGGNQETQYF. The CDR3, as DNA: TGTGCCACCAGCGAGACAGGGGGGAACCAAGAGACCCAGTACTTC. The chain has TRBV24-1 and TRBJ2-5; TRBD1 matches at 9 bases. This CDR3 spans 15 amino acids. Trimming at V came to 7 bases and at J to 0 bases, leaving 5 bases not matched to a gene. CDR1 and CDR2 (germline): KGHDR, SFDVKD.

The rearrangement links TRBV6-5 to TRBJ1-3; D uncertain. Germline V gives CDR1 MNHEY, CDR2 SVGAGI. The germline V and J ends were trimmed by 0 bases and 3 bases, with 9 bases remaining between them. CDR3 length: 15 amino acids. The CDR3 here is CASSYSWVDGNTIYF. In nucleotides, the CDR3 is TGTGCCAGCAGTTACTCGTGGGTGGATGGAAACACCATATATTTT.

Only a few counts were recorded for this clonotype. The V gene is TRBV4-2, the J gene TRBJ2-6; 7 bases line up with TRBD1. This CDR3 has 22 residues. Trimming cost V 0 bases and J 0 bases; bases outside gene matches: 17. Germline V CDR1 and CDR2: LGHNA, YNFKEQ. The CDR3 coding sequence is TGTGCCAGCAGCCAAGAAATTGAGGGGACAGCAGATATTCTCTCTGGGGCCAACGTCCTGACTTTC. Its protein is CASSQEIEGTADILSGANVLTF.

This chain links TRBV20-1 with TRBJ1-6, with D possibly TRBD1 on 5 matching bases. V lost 6 bases, J lost 1 base, and 16 bases lay in between. CDR1 and CDR2 (germline): DFQATT, SNEGSKA (reference sequence). This CDR3 spans 16 amino acids. The CDR3 loop reads CSAEGRVRSYNSPLHF. The CDR3 nucleotides are TGCAGTGCCGAGGGGAGGGTTCGGTCCTATAATTCACCCCTCCACTTT.